Reported below is one TCR beta chain. Its antigen is not yet known. No per-base quality is available; no much larger clone lies one base away. The sample comes from a study of blood T cells in healthy people across ages (dated by TCRdb to the mid-2010s). A note on the overall study: Template switching captured roughly one uniquely barcoded TCR beta cDNA molecule per two T cells in model experiments. To track age-related changes in TCR beta repertoire diversity, the study relied on deep sequencing normalized with unique cDNA molecular identifiers. Donors were grouped into four age groups: young (average roughly 17 years), middle-aged (less than 40), aged (62) and long-lived (less than 85). To avoid experimental bias, donors of different ages were spread randomly across the sequencing lanes. For two donors (one aged 18 to 30 and one aged 80 or older), the study analyzed two additional independent replicas of 1 million unique cDNA reads from the same blood draw.

The approximately 41 donors, aged about 6 to 95 years, were systemically healthy Caucasian individuals from Russia. Each donor gave approximately 9.3 milliliters of peripheral blood, collected into EDTA-treated Vacutainer tubes. Ficoll-Paque density-gradient centrifugation was used to isolate PBMCs, with at least 7 million obtained per sample. Total RNA was extracted from PBMCs with Trizol reagent, with at least 6 micrograms obtained per sample. For every donor, an aliquot of PBMCs went through flow cytometry to measure the percentages of naive CD45RAhigh/CD27high T cells. Study-wide findings and limitations: Compared with the aged group, the long-lived group had more naive CD4+ T cells, fewer expanded clones and increased TCR diversity, a pattern suggesting age selection. As age increased, observed TCR beta diversity per million T cells dropped in a roughly linear way, and a significant reduction was already evident by age 40. There was a strong correlation between observed TCR beta diversity and the percentage of naive T cells measured by flow cytometry. Because profiling used bulk unsorted PBMCs, naive and antigen-experienced compartments could not be compared conclusively. Estimates of total diversity based on one million sequenced T cells were regarded as lower bounds and as underestimates. Because the CMV infection status of the donors was unknown, age-related changes in expanded clonotypes may potentially have been confounded.

The library was built by means of 5' RACE. Sequenced using an Illumina HiSeq 2500. A second PCR of about 6 to 11 cycles was performed with a sample-barcoded 5' primer and a J-beta primer mix. A unique molecular identifier was introduced onto each TCR beta cDNA molecule by a template-switch 5' adaptor carrying 12 random nucleotides. Each sample yielded at least 2.5 million CDR3-containing paired-end reads. First-strand cDNA synthesis was performed from all RNA using the Mint cDNA synthesis kit, with priming by a TRBC-specific oligonucleotide. All cDNA was treated with uracil-DNA glycosylase and then went through a first 18-cycle PCR with the universal primers M1SS and BC2_uni_R. As for how the authors treated the data: For normalization, 1 million high-quality reads, each with a distinct molecular identifier, were randomly selected from each sample. Reads sharing molecular identifiers were discarded rather than binned into consensus sequences. MiTCR, set to a Q25 quality threshold and the strictest error-elimination algorithm, was used for CDR3 identification, clonotype clustering and error correction. Lower-bound total TCR beta diversity was estimated with a nonparametric unseen species model using Euler transformation. The raw public data were reprocessed by TCRdb itself: fastp quality trimming at Q25, MiXCR clonotype calling, in-frame beta chains only. Every entry covers one CDR3 protein and lists the most common genes and DNA from its rows. Clone size and V and J calls follow TCRdb, not the original study. The sample yields about 1.5 million distinct CDR3 sequences; around two fifths were counted once. Together, the top ten hold around 8% of the sample.

Deletion took 6 bases off V and 2 bases off J, with a span of 8 bases between the germline ends. Counted from cysteine to phenylalanine, this CDR3 has 13 amino acids. Of the read, only the CDR3 DNA is kept; its 39 bases are in frame from base 1. The germline V gene (reference sequence) supplies CDR1 MNHNY and CDR2 SVGAGI. This TCR came from a woman aged 18 to 35 in good health. The chain couples TRBV6-6 to TRBJ2-1, and perhaps TRBD2 as D gene, on 5 matching bases. The sequenced sample consisted of blood. The nucleotide sequence reads as follows: TGTGCCAGCAGACTAGACCCCTACAATGAGCAGTTCTTC. Translated, this is CASRLDPYNEQFF.